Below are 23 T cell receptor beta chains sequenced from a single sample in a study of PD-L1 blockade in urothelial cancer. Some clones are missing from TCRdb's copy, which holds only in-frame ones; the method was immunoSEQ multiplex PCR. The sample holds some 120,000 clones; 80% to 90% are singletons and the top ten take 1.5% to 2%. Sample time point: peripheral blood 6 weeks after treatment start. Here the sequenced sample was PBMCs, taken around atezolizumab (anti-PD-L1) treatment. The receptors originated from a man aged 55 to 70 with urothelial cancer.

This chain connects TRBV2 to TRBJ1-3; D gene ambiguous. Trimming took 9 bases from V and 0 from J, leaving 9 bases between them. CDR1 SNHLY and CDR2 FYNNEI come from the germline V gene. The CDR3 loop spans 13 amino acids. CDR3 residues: CASRVDSGNTIYF. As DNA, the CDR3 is TGTGCCAGTAGAGTTGACTCTGGAAACACCATATATTTT.

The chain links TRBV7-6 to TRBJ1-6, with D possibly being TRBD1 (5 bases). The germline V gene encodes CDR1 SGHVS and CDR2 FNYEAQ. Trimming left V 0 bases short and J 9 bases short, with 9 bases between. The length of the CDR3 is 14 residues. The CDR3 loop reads CASSLAREVSPLHF. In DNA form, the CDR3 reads TGTGCCAGCAGCTTAGCCAGGGAAGTTTCACCCCTCCACTTT. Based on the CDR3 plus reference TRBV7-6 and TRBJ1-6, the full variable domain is GAGVSQSPRYKVTKRGQDVALRCDPISGHVSLYWYRQALGQGPEFLTYFNYEAQQDKSGLPNDRFSAERPEGSISTLTIQRTEQRDSAMYRCASSLAREVSPLHFGNGTRLTVT.

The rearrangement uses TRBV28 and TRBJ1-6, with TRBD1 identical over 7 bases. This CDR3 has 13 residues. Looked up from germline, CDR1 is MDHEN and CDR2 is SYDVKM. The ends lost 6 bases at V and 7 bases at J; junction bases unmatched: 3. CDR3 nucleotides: TGTGCCAGCAGGGACAGGTGGAATTCACCCCTCCACTTT. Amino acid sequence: CASRDRWNSPLHF.

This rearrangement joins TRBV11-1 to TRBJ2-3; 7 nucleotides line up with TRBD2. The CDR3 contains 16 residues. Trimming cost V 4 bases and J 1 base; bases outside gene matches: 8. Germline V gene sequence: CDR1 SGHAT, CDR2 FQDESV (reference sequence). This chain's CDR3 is CASSSWGGGGTDTQYF. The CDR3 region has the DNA TGTGCCAGCAGCTCCTGGGGGGGAGGGGGCACAGATACGCAGTATTTT.

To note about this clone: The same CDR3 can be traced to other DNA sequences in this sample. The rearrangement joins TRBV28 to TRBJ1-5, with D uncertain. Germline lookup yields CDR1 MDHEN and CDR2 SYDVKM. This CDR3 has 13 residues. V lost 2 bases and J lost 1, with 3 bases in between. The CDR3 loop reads CASSLGSNQPQHF. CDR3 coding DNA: TGTGCCAGCAGTTTAGGCAGCAATCAGCCCCAGCATTTT.

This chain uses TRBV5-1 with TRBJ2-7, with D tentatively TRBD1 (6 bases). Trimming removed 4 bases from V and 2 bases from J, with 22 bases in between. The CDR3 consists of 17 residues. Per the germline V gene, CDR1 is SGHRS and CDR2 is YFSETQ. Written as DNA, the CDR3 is TGCGCCAGCAGCCGAAGCTTTAATTACAGGGACGCCTACGAGCAGTACTTC. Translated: CASSRSFNYRDAYEQYF.

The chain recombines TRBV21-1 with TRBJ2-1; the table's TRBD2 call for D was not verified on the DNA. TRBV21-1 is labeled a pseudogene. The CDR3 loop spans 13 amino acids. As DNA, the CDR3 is TGTGCCAGCACCTGGGGAGGGGGGTTTGAGCAGTTCTTC. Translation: CASTWGGGFEQFF.

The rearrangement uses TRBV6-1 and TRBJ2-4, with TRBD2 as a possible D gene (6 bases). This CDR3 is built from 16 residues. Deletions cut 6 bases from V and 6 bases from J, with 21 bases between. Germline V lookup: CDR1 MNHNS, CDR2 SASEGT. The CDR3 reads CASREHSGQGGNIQYF. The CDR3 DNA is TGTGCCAGCAGGGAACACAGTGGGCAGGGAGGAAACATTCAGTACTTC.

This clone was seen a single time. CDR3: CASSLGLAGANEQFF. Written as DNA, the CDR3 is TGCGCCAGCAGCCTGGGACTAGCGGGCGCCAATGAGCAGTTCTTC. The gene calls are TRBV5-1 and TRBJ2-1; TRBD2 agrees at 12 bases. The CDR3 consists of 15 residues. The trim removed 4 bases at V and 6 bases at J, leaving 5 bases unmatched. The germline V gene encodes CDR1 SGHRS and CDR2 YFSETQ.

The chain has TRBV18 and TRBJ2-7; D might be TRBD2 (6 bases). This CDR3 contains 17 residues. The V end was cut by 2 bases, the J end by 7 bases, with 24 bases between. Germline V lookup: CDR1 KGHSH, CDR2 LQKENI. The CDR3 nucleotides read TGTGCCAGCTCACCATTCAGACTCGCGGGACCCCTTGGGGAGCAGTACTTC. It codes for CASSPFRLAGPLGEQYF.

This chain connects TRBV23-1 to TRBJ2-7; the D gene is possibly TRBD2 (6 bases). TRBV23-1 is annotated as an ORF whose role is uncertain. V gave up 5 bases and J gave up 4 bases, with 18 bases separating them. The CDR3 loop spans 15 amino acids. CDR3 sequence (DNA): TGCGCCAGCAGTTCTTGGGACTTTCGAACTTACGAGCAGTACTTC. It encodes CASSSWDFRTYEQYF.

The CDR3 DNA reads TGTGCCAGCAGTGAAGAGTACTCGACTAGGGGGGGGGTGGGCGATGAGCAGTTCTTC. Translating it yields CASSEEYSTRGGVGDEQFF. The chain carries TRBV6-1 and TRBJ2-1, with TRBD2 as a possible D gene (7 bases). The CDR3 consists of 19 residues. The germline CDR1 and CDR2 sequences are MNHNS and SASEGT. Trimming cost V 1 base and J 8 bases, with 27 bases left between them.

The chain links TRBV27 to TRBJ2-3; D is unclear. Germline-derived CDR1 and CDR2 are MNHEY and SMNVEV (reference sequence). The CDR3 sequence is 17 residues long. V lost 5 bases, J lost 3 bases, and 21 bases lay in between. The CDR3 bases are TGTGCCAGCAGTCCCGACTGGCGAGCAACTTCTACAGATACGCAGTATTTT. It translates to CASSPDWRATSTDTQYF.

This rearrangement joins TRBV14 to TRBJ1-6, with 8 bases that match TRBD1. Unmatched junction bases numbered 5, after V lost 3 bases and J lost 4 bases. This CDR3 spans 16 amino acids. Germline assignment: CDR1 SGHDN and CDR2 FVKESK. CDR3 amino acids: CASSQRQGRYNSPLHF. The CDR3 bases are TGTGCCAGCAGCCAGAGACAGGGGAGATATAATTCACCCCTCCACTTT. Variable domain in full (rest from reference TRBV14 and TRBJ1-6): EAGVTQFPSHSVIEKGQTVTLRCDPISGHDNLYWYRRVMGKEIKFLLHFVKESKQDESGMPNNRFLAERTGGTYSTLKVQPAELEDSGVYFCASSQRQGRYNSPLHFGNGTRLTVT.

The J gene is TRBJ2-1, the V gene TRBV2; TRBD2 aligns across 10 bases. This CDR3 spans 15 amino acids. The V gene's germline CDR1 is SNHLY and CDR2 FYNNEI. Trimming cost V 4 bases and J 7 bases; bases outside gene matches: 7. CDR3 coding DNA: TGTGCCAGCAGTGGTGGGCTAGCGGGAGTGAATGAGCAGTTCTTC. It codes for CASSGGLAGVNEQFF.

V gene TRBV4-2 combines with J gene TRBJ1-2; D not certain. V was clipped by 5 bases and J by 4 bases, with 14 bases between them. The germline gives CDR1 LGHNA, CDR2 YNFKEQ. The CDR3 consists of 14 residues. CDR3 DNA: TGTGCCAGCAGCGAGATTACAGTGGTCTATGGCTACACCTTC. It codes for CASSEITVVYGYTF.

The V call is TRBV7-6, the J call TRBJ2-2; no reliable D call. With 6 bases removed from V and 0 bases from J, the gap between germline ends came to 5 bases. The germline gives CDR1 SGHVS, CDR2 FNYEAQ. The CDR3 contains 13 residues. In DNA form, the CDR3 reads TGTGCCAGCAGGCTAACGAACACCGGGGAGCTGTTTTTT. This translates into CASRLTNTGELFF.

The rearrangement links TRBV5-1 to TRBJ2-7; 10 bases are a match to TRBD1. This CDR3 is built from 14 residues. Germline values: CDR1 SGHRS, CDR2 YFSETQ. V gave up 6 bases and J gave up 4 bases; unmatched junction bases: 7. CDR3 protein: CASNPTGGWYEQYF. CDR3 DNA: TGCGCCAGCAACCCGACAGGGGGCTGGTACGAGCAGTACTTC. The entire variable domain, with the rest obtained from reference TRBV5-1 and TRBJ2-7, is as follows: KAGVTQTPRYLIKTRGQQVTLSCSPISGHRSVSWYQQTPGQGLQFLFEYFSETQRNKGNFPGRFSGRQFSNSRSEMNVSTLELGDSALYLCASNPTGGWYEQYFGPGTRLTVT.

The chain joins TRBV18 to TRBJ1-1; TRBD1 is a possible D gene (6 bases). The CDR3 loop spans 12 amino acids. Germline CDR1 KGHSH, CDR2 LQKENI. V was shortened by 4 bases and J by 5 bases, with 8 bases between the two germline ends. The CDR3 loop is CASSLRGTEAFF. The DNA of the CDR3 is TGTGCCAGCTCACTCAGGGGAACTGAAGCTTTCTTT.

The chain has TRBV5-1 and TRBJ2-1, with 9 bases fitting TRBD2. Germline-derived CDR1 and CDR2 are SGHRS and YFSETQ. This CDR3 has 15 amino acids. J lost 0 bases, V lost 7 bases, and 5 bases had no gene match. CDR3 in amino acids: CASRGRESSYNEQFF. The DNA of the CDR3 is TGCGCCAGCCGCGGGAGGGAAAGCTCCTACAATGAGCAGTTCTTC.

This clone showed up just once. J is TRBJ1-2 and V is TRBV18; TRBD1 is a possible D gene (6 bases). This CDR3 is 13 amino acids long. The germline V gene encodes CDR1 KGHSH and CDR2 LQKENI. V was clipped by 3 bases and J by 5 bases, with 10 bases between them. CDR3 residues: CASSPDRTYGYTF. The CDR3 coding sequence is TGTGCCAGCTCACCCGACAGGACGTATGGCTACACCTTC.

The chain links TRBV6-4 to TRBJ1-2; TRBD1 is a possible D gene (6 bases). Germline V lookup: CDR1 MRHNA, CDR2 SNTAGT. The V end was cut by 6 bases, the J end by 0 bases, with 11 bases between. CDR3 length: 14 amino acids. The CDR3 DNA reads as TGTGCCAGCAGAAGGGACACCGCTAACTATGGCTACACCTTC. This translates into CASRRDTANYGYTF.

CDR3 nucleotides: TGTGCCAGCAGTCCGGCGGGGGTAGACGAGCAGTACTTC. Translating it yields CASSPAGVDEQYF. V and J are TRBV5-6 and TRBJ2-7; TRBD2 aligns across 7 bases. CDR3 length equals 13 residues. Germline lookup yields CDR1 SGHDT and CDR2 YYEEEE. The ends lost 5 bases at V and 5 bases at J; junction bases unmatched: 7. Based on the CDR3 plus reference TRBV5-6 and TRBJ2-7, the full variable domain is DAGVTQSPTHLIKTRGQQVTLRCSPKSGHDTVSWYQQALGQGPQFIFQYYEEEERQRGNFPDRFSGHQFPNYSSELNVNALLLGDSALYLCASSPAGVDEQYFGPGTRLTVT.